Listed below are T cell receptor beta chains from one sample, sequenced in a study of blood T cell repertoires in COVID-19. Profiled with immunoSEQ multiplex PCR; TCRdb holds only in-frame clones, not every one. The sample comprises about 87,000 clones, about 85% of which are singletons, and approximately 3% rests with the top ten. The sequenced material came from peripheral blood. These receptors originate from an elderly woman with COVID-19, enrolled during active disease. The CDR3 runs from the conserved cysteine through the conserved F or W. Fields, in order: clone size, J gene, V gene, D gene, CDR3 protein, CDR3 DNA. The D gene is left open where the match is weak. Clone sizes are given selectively: once, few, many, or a class where the clone is expanded.

clone size: few; J gene: TRBJ1-1; V gene: TRBV11-3; D gene: TRBD1; CDR3 protein: CASSLEGGGTEAFF; CDR3 DNA: TGTGCCAGCAGCTTAGAAGGGGGCGGCACTGAAGCTTTCTTT
clone size: NA; J gene: TRBJ1-6; V gene: TRBV7-6; D gene: TRBD1; CDR3 protein: CASSSRDRGGSPLHF; CDR3 DNA: TGTGCCAGCAGCTCCCGGGACAGGGGCGGATCACCCCTCCACTTT
clone size: few; J gene: TRBJ2-3; V gene: TRBV7-2; D gene: TRBD1; CDR3 protein: CASSSDRGRGDTQYF; CDR3 DNA: TGTGCCAGCAGCTCCGACAGGGGGCGCGGAGATACGCAGTATTTT
clone size: few; J gene: TRBJ1-1; V gene: TRBV19; D gene: NA; CDR3 protein: CASSIPRHSPMNTEAFF; CDR3 DNA: TGTGCCAGTAGTATACCTCGACACAGTCCCATGAACACTGAAGCTTTCTTT
clone size: NA; J gene: TRBJ2-2; V gene: TRBV9; D gene: TRBD2; CDR3 protein: CASSRGLAGVTGELFF; CDR3 DNA: TGTGCCAGCAGCAGGGGACTAGCGGGCGTCACCGGGGAGCTGTTTTTT
clone size: few; J gene: TRBJ2-7; V gene: TRBV6-2/TRBV6-3; D gene: TRBD2; CDR3 protein: CASSYRGLASRYEQYF; CDR3 DNA: TGTGCCAGCAGTTACCGGGGACTAGCGTCCCGATACGAGCAGTACTTC
clone size: few; J gene: TRBJ2-7; V gene: TRBV7-8; D gene: NA; CDR3 protein: CASSGRTVTSHEQYF; CDR3 DNA: TGTGCCAGCAGCGGAAGGACAGTAACGAGTCACGAGCAGTACTTC
clone size: NA; J gene: TRBJ2-7; V gene: TRBV6-2/TRBV6-3; D gene: NA; CDR3 protein: CASSLYSYEQYF; CDR3 DNA: TGTGCCAGCAGCTTATACTCCTACGAGCAGTACTTC
clone size: NA; J gene: TRBJ2-7; V gene: TRBV4-3; D gene: NA; CDR3 protein: CASSHETGDFEQYF; CDR3 DNA: TGCGCCAGCAGCCACGAAACAGGGGACTTCGAGCAGTACTTC
clone size: NA; J gene: TRBJ2-3; V gene: TRBV10-1; D gene: TRBD2; CDR3 protein: CASSAAGGSDTQYF; CDR3 DNA: TGCGCCAGCAGTGCGGCGGGAGGGTCAGATACGCAGTATTTT
clone size: NA; J gene: TRBJ1-2; V gene: TRBV7-2; D gene: NA; CDR3 protein: CASSLLGSNYGYTF; CDR3 DNA: TGTGCCAGCAGCTTGTTGGGCAGCAACTATGGCTACACCTTC
clone size: NA; J gene: TRBJ2-3; V gene: TRBV20-1; D gene: TRBD1; CDR3 protein: CSASNRGLTDTQYF; CDR3 DNA: TGCAGTGCTAGTAACAGGGGGCTCACAGATACGCAGTATTTT
clone size: NA; J gene: TRBJ2-7; V gene: TRBV5-4; D gene: TRBD1; CDR3 protein: CASSRGQVDEQYF; CDR3 DNA: TGTGCCAGCAGCAGGGGACAGGTCGACGAGCAGTACTTC
clone size: NA; J gene: TRBJ1-1; V gene: TRBV18; D gene: TRBD1; CDR3 protein: CASSPIHRGGAAFF; CDR3 DNA: TGTGCCAGCTCACCTATTCACAGGGGCGGGGCGGCTTTCTTT
clone size: NA; J gene: TRBJ2-3; V gene: TRBV5-4; D gene: TRBD1; CDR3 protein: CASSPGQVADTQYF; CDR3 DNA: TGTGCCAGCAGCCCCGGACAGGTCGCAGATACGCAGTATTTT
clone size: NA; J gene: TRBJ1-1; V gene: TRBV6-2/TRBV6-3; D gene: NA; CDR3 protein: CASSYFRTEENTEAFF; CDR3 DNA: TGTGCCAGCAGTTACTTCCGGACAGAAGAGAACACTGAAGCTTTCTTT
clone size: few; J gene: TRBJ2-7; V gene: TRBV3-1/TRBV3-2; D gene: TRBD1; CDR3 protein: CASSPRDRGYEQYF; CDR3 DNA: TGTGCCAGCAGCCCCCGGGACAGGGGCTACGAGCAGTACTTC
clone size: NA; J gene: TRBJ2-5; V gene: TRBV15; D gene: TRBD2; CDR3 protein: CATSRAIAGNQETQYF; CDR3 DNA: TGTGCCACCAGCAGAGCAATAGCGGGGAACCAAGAGACCCAGTACTTC
clone size: NA; J gene: TRBJ1-3; V gene: TRBV30; D gene: NA; CDR3 protein: CAWILDRLSGNTIYF; CDR3 DNA: TGTGCCTGGATCCTGGACAGACTCTCTGGAAACACCATATATTTT
clone size: NA; J gene: TRBJ2-7; V gene: TRBV11-2; D gene: TRBD1; CDR3 protein: CASSLEGTGVWFPPYEQYF; CDR3 DNA: TGTGCCAGCAGCTTAGAGGGGACAGGGGTTTGGTTCCCGCCCTACGAGCAGTACTTC
clone size: NA; J gene: TRBJ2-7; V gene: TRBV25-1; D gene: NA; CDR3 protein: CASSRAGFRTYEQYF; CDR3 DNA: TGTGCCAGCAGTAGGGCAGGGTTCCGAACCTACGAGCAGTACTTC
clone size: NA; J gene: TRBJ2-5; V gene: TRBV7-9; D gene: TRBD1; CDR3 protein: CASSSGTGEETQYF; CDR3 DNA: TGTGCCAGCAGCTCGGGGACAGGGGAAGAGACCCAGTACTTC
clone size: NA; J gene: TRBJ1-6; V gene: TRBV19; D gene: TRBD1; CDR3 protein: CASTTGARDRGFYSPLHF; CDR3 DNA: TGTGCCAGTACCACAGGGGCCAGGGACAGGGGTTTTTATTCACCCCTCCACTTT
clone size: NA; J gene: TRBJ1-2; V gene: TRBV7-2; D gene: TRBD1; CDR3 protein: CASSSTGLDRRYGYTF; CDR3 DNA: TGTGCCAGCAGCTCGACAGGGTTGGATCGGCGCTATGGCTACACCTTC
clone size: NA; J gene: TRBJ1-4; V gene: TRBV10-3; D gene: NA; CDR3 protein: CAISEYQKSMGGKLFF; CDR3 DNA: TGTGCCATCAGTGAGTATCAAAAGTCCATGGGGGGAAAACTGTTTTTT
clone size: NA; J gene: TRBJ2-7; V gene: TRBV5-1; D gene: NA; CDR3 protein: CASSYSPIYQQYF; CDR3 DNA: TGCGCCAGCAGCTATTCCCCCATCTACCAGCAGTACTTC
clone size: NA; J gene: TRBJ2-7; V gene: TRBV11-2; D gene: NA; CDR3 protein: CASSSMGREQYF; CDR3 DNA: TGTGCCAGCAGCTCTATGGGGCGGGAGCAGTACTTC
clone size: NA; J gene: TRBJ1-2; V gene: TRBV27; D gene: NA; CDR3 protein: CASRWQGSRRGYTF; CDR3 DNA: TGTGCCAGCAGATGGCAGGGGTCGAGACGGGGCTACACCTTC
clone size: few; J gene: TRBJ1-6; V gene: TRBV18; D gene: TRBD1; CDR3 protein: CASSPLQGDSPLHF; CDR3 DNA: TGTGCCAGCTCACCACTTCAGGGGGATTCACCCCTCCACTTT
clone size: NA; J gene: TRBJ2-3; V gene: TRBV6-4; D gene: TRBD2; CDR3 protein: CASSPGGSSTDTQYF; CDR3 DNA: TGTGCCAGCAGTCCCGGGGGGTCTAGCACAGATACGCAGTATTTT
clone size: NA; J gene: TRBJ2-1; V gene: TRBV28; D gene: NA; CDR3 protein: CASSLDSYNEQFF; CDR3 DNA: TGTGCCAGCAGTTTAGACAGCTACAATGAGCAGTTCTTC
clone size: NA; J gene: TRBJ1-5; V gene: TRBV4-1; D gene: NA; CDR3 protein: CASSKMGREEGQPQHF; CDR3 DNA: TGCGCCAGCAGCAAGATGGGTCGGGAGGAAGGTCAGCCCCAGCATTTT
clone size: NA; J gene: TRBJ2-7; V gene: TRBV20-1; D gene: TRBD1; CDR3 protein: CSASPYRGAYEQYF; CDR3 DNA: TGCAGTGCTAGTCCTTACAGGGGCGCCTACGAGCAGTACTTC
clone size: NA; J gene: TRBJ2-6; V gene: TRBV5-6; D gene: NA; CDR3 protein: CASSFMQGGSTGANVLTF; CDR3 DNA: TGTGCCAGCAGCTTTATGCAGGGGGGTAGCACTGGGGCCAACGTCCTGACTTTC
clone size: few; J gene: TRBJ2-1; V gene: TRBV19; D gene: NA; CDR3 protein: CASSPRGGEEQFF; CDR3 DNA: TGTGCCAGTAGTCCACGAGGGGGAGAAGAGCAGTTCTTC
clone size: NA; J gene: TRBJ1-2; V gene: TRBV6-1; D gene: NA; CDR3 protein: CASSEAGAPYGYTF; CDR3 DNA: TGTGCCAGCAGTGAAGCTGGGGCCCCCTATGGCTACACCTTC
clone size: NA; J gene: TRBJ2-4; V gene: TRBV6-6; D gene: TRBD2; CDR3 protein: CASSRRGGRMENIQYF; CDR3 DNA: TGTGCCAGCAGTCGACGCGGGGGGCGTATGGAAAACATTCAGTACTTC
clone size: NA; J gene: TRBJ1-6; V gene: TRBV5-4; D gene: TRBD1; CDR3 protein: CASSAPGQGIRNSPLHF; CDR3 DNA: TGTGCCAGCAGCGCCCCGGGACAGGGGATTCGCAATTCACCCCTCCACTTT
clone size: few; J gene: TRBJ2-3; V gene: TRBV19; D gene: TRBD1; CDR3 protein: CASSRQPGQVSPDTQYF; CDR3 DNA: TGTGCCAGTAGTAGGCAACCGGGACAGGTCTCCCCGGATACGCAGTATTTT
clone size: NA; J gene: TRBJ2-5; V gene: TRBV7-2; D gene: TRBD2; CDR3 protein: CASTDWTSGRARTQYF; CDR3 DNA: TGTGCCAGCACCGACTGGACTAGCGGGAGGGCCCGTACCCAGTACTTC
clone size: NA; J gene: TRBJ1-5; V gene: TRBV9; D gene: TRBD1; CDR3 protein: CASRAGTGNQPQHF; CDR3 DNA: TGTGCCAGCAGGGCCGGGACAGGTAATCAGCCCCAGCATTTT
clone size: NA; J gene: TRBJ1-1; V gene: TRBV18; D gene: NA; CDR3 protein: CASSRLRSVNTEAFF; CDR3 DNA: TGTGCCAGCTCACGCTTGCGGTCAGTGAACACTGAAGCTTTCTTT
clone size: NA; J gene: TRBJ1-2; V gene: TRBV28; D gene: NA; CDR3 protein: CASNGQSNYGYTF; CDR3 DNA: TGTGCCAGCAACGGACAGTCAAACTATGGCTACACCTTC
clone size: NA; J gene: TRBJ2-2; V gene: TRBV6-5; D gene: NA; CDR3 protein: CASSYSSLRTGELFF; CDR3 DNA: TGTGCCAGCAGTTACTCTAGCCTCAGAACCGGGGAGCTGTTTTTT
clone size: NA; J gene: TRBJ1-1; V gene: TRBV28; D gene: NA; CDR3 protein: CASILGVSNTEAFF; CDR3 DNA: TGTGCCAGCATCCTAGGGGTTTCGAACACTGAAGCTTTCTTT
clone size: NA; J gene: TRBJ2-7; V gene: TRBV12-5; D gene: TRBD2; CDR3 protein: CASGSFSGGASSYEQYF; CDR3 DNA: TGTGCTAGTGGTTCCTTTAGCGGGGGGGCCAGCTCCTACGAGCAGTACTTC
clone size: NA; J gene: TRBJ2-3; V gene: TRBV27; D gene: TRBD2; CDR3 protein: CASSLLAGGADTQYF; CDR3 DNA: TGTGCCAGCAGTTTACTAGCGGGGGGCGCAGATACGCAGTATTTT
clone size: NA; J gene: TRBJ2-2; V gene: TRBV2; D gene: TRBD2; CDR3 protein: CASSQGLPTGELFF; CDR3 DNA: TGTGCCAGCAGTCAGGGACTACCCACCGGGGAGCTGTTTTTT
clone size: NA; J gene: TRBJ2-7; V gene: TRBV5-1; D gene: NA; CDR3 protein: CASSLTGAEIYEQYF; CDR3 DNA: TGCGCCAGCAGCTTAACGGGAGCCGAAATCTACGAGCAGTACTTC